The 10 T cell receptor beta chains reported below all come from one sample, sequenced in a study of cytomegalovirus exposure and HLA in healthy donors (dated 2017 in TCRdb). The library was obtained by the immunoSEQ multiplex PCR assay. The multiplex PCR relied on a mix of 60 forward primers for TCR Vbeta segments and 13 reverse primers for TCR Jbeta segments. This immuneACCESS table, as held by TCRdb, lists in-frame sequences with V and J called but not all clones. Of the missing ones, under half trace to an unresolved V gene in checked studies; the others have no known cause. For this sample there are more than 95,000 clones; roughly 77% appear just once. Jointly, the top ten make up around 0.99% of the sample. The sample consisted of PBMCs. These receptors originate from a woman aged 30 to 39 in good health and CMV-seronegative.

The CDR3 region has the DNA TGTGCCAGTTCCTCTGGGGGGGTTCGGGTCCCAGATACGCAGTATTTT. This translates into CASSSGGVRVPDTQYF. This chain uses TRBV19 with TRBJ2-3; TRBD2 aligns across 7 bases. The CDR3 totals 16 residues. Germline lookup yields CDR1 LNHDA and CDR2 SQIVND (reference sequence). J was trimmed by 4 bases and V by 8 bases; bases with no gene match: 15. The entire variable domain, with the rest obtained from reference TRBV19 and TRBJ2-3, is as follows: DGGITQSPKYLFRKEGQNVTLSCEQNLNHDAMYWYRQDPGQGLRLIYYSQIVNDFQKGDIAEGYSVSREKKESFPLTVTSAQKNPTAFYLCASSSGGVRVPDTQYFGPGTRLTVL.

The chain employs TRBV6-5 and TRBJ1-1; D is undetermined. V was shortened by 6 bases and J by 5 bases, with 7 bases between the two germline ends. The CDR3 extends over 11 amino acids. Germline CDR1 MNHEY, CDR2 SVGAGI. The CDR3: CASRRSTEAFF. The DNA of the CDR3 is TGTGCCAGCAGAAGGAGTACTGAAGCTTTCTTT.

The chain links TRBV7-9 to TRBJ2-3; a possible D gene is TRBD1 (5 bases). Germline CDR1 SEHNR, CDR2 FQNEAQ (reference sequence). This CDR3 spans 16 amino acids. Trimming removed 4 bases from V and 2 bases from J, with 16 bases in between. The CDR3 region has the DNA TGTGCCAGCAGCTCCGTTCGGCTGGGGCTCACAGATACGCAGTATTTT. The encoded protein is CASSSVRLGLTDTQYF. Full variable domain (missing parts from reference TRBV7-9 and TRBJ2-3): DTGVSQNPRHKITKRGQNVTFRCDPISEHNRLYWYRQTLGQGPEFLTYFQNEAQLEKSRLLSDRFSAERPKGSFSTLEIQRTEQGDSAMYLCASSSVRLGLTDTQYFGPGTRLTVL.

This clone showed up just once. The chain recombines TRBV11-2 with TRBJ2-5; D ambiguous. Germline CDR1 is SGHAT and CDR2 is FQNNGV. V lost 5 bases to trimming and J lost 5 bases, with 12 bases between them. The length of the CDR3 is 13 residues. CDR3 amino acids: CASSPQSGETQYF. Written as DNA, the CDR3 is TGTGCCAGCAGCCCCCAATCCGGGGAGACCCAGTACTTC.

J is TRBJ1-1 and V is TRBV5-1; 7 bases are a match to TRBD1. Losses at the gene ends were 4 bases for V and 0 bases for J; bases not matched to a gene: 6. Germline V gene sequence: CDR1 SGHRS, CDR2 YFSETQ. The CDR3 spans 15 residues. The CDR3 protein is CASSPTQGMNTEAFF. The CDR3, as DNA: TGCGCCAGCAGCCCAACACAGGGGATGAACACTGAAGCTTTCTTT.

Here the CDR3 reads CASSTFGGVQPQHF. CDR3 coding DNA: TGCGCCAGCAGCACCTTCGGGGGTGTTCAGCCCCAGCATTTT. V is TRBV4-1 and J is TRBJ1-5, with D perhaps matching TRBD1 (5 bases). The V and J ends lost 5 bases and 6 bases respectively, with 14 bases between them. Germline V gene sequence: CDR1 MGHRA, CDR2 YSYEKL. This CDR3 contains 14 residues.

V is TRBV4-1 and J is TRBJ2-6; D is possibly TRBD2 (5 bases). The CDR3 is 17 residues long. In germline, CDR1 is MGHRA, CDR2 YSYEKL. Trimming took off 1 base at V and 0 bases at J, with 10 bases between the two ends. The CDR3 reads CASSQVVGSSGANVLTF. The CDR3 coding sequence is TGCGCCAGCAGCCAAGTTGTAGGGAGCTCTGGGGCCAACGTCCTGACTTTC.

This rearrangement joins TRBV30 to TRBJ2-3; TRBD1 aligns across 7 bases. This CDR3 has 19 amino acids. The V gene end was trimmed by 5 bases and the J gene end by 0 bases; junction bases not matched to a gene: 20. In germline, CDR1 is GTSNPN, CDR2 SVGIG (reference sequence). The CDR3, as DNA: TGTGCCTGGGGATACCGGGACAGCAGGGCTAGAACTAGCACAGATACGCAGTATTTT. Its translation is CAWGYRDSRARTSTDTQYF. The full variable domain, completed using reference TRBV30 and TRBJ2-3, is SQTIHQWPATLVQPVGSPLSLECTVEGTSNPNLYWYRQAAGRGLQLLFYSVGIGQISSEVPQNLSASRPQDRQFILSSKKLLLSDSGFYLCAWGYRDSRARTSTDTQYFGPGTRLTVL.

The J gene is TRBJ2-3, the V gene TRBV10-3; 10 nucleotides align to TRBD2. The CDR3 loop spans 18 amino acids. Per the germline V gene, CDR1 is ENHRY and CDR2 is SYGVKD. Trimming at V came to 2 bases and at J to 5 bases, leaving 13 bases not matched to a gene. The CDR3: CAISEPVGIAGGGDTQYF. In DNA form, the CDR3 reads TGTGCCATCAGTGAGCCCGTCGGCATAGCGGGGGGCGGAGATACGCAGTATTTT.

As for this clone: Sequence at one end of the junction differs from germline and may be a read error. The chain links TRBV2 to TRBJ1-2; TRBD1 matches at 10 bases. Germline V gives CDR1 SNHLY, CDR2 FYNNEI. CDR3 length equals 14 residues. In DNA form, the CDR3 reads TGTACCAGCAGTCCCGGGACAGGGGCGGGTGGCTACACCTTC. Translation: CTSSPGTGAGGYTF.